Below are 15 T cell receptor beta chains sequenced from a single sample in a study of regulatory T cells in long-lasting Graves disease. HTBI primers from iRepertoire and Arm-PCR of CDR3 regions yielded the TCR beta libraries. TCRdb used MiXCR to reprocess the multiplex PCR reads, holding one entry per CDR3 protein. The sample has some 250,000 distinct CDR3 sequences, about 17% seen once; the top ten hold approximately 20%. Time point denoted: newly diagnosed GD, antithyroid drugs for less than 3 months. The TCR library was made from RNA extracted from PBMCs. The input for sequencing was peripheral blood mononuclear cells (PBMCs), taken at new diagnosis, from a patient treated with antithyroid drugs. These receptors all come from a female donor with Graves disease.

The chain joins TRBV28 to TRBJ1-2; 12 positions match TRBD1. Trimming removed 6 bases from V and 4 bases from J; junction bases left unmatched: 9. The CDR3 is made up of 16 amino acids. Germline CDR1 is MDHEN and CDR2 is SYDVKM. This CDR3 is CASRDRDRGLGYGYTF. The DNA for the CDR3 is TGTGCCAGCAGGGACCGGGACAGGGGGCTGGGCTATGGCTACACCTTC.

This clonotype was picked up many times. This chain joins TRBV6-1 and TRBJ2-5; 9 positions agree with TRBD2. The trim removed 6 bases at V and 4 bases at J, leaving 0 bases unmatched. CDR1 is MNHNS and CDR2 is SASEGT in the germline V gene. CDR3 length: 12 residues. The CDR3 is CASRAGGETQYF. CDR3 nucleotides: TGTGCCAGCAGAGCGGGAGGAGAGACCCAGTACTTC.

This clonotype was seen many times. The chain combines TRBV9 with TRBJ1-1; TRBD1 agrees at 9 bases. The J segment lost 5 bases and the V segment lost 0 bases, leaving 2 bases of the junction unmatched. CDR1 SGDLS and CDR2 YYNGEE come from the germline V gene. This CDR3 has 14 residues. CDR3 DNA: TGTGCCAGCAGCGTAGGGGACAGGGTTACTGAAGCTTTCTTT. Amino acids: CASSVGDRVTEAFF.

This clonotype was counted many times. The rearrangement links TRBV11-2 to TRBJ1-2; D perhaps matches TRBD1 (6 bases). Per the germline V gene, CDR1 is SGHAT and CDR2 is FQNNGV. This CDR3 spans 16 amino acids. V lost 2 bases to trimming and J lost 7 bases, with 20 bases between them. In DNA, the CDR3 is TGTGCCAGCAGCTTATGGAGGACAGTCCAAGGAGGTGGCTACACCTTC. It encodes CASSLWRTVQGGGYTF. Together with reference TRBV11-2 and TRBJ1-2, the CDR3 gives the full variable domain: EAGVAQSPRYKIIEKRQSVAFWCNPISGHATLYWYQQILGQGPKLLIQFQNNGVVDDSQLPKDRFSAERLKGVDSTLKIQPAKLEDSAVYLCASSLWRTVQGGGYTFGSGTRLTVV.

This clonotype has at least ten counts. This chain connects TRBV20-1 to TRBJ2-5; 9 bases fit TRBD1. CDR1 DFQATT and CDR2 SNEGSKA come from the germline V gene (reference sequence). The V gene end was trimmed by 5 bases and the J gene end by 3 bases; junction bases not matched to a gene: 10. CDR3 length equals 15 residues. CDR3 in DNA: TGCAGTGCTGGGGACAGGGTAACACTAGAAGAGACCCAGTACTTC. This codes for CSAGDRVTLEETQYF.

About this clonotype itself: Sequence at one end of the junction differs from germline and may be a read error. V is TRBV12-3 or TRBV12-4 and J is TRBJ1-1; D possibly corresponds to TRBD1 (6 bases). The CDR3 spans 14 residues. CDR3 sequence reads: CTSSPGARGTEAFF. CDR3 nucleotides: TGTACCAGCAGTCCAGGGGCCAGGGGTACTGAAGCTTTCTTT.

Many counts were recorded for this clonotype. The rearrangement links TRBV28 to TRBJ2-1; the D is unclear. Germline CDR1 and CDR2: MDHEN and SYDVKM. This CDR3 region has 15 residues. V was pared by 5 bases and J by 0 bases, with 11 bases between. CDR3 coding DNA: TGTGCCAGCAGTACCCCTCCGAGCTCCTACAATGAGCAGTTCTTC. It translates to CASSTPPSSYNEQFF. The full variable domain, in which reference TRBV28 and TRBJ2-1 provide the parts outside the CDR3, is DVKVTQSSRYLVKRTGEKVFLECVQDMDHENMFWYRQDPGLGLRLIYFSYDVKMKEKGDIPEGYSVSREKKERFSLILESASTNQTSMYLCASSTPPSSYNEQFFGPGTRLTVL.

This chain joins TRBV7-9 and TRBJ2-7; 14 bases match TRBD2. Germline V gives CDR1 SEHNR, CDR2 FQNEAQ (reference sequence). The CDR3 length is 17 residues. V gave up 2 bases and J gave up 4 bases; unmatched junction bases: 7. The CDR3: CASSLLAGTSGRYEQYF. The DNA for the CDR3 is TGTGCCAGCAGCTTACTCGCCGGGACTAGCGGGAGATACGAGCAGTACTTC.

This clonotype occurred many times. Written as DNA, the CDR3 is TGTGCCAGCAGCTTAGCACTGCACACCGGGGAGCTGTTTTTT. It is translated as CASSLALHTGELFF. V is TRBV7-9 and J is TRBJ2-2; unclear D gene. V was shortened by 0 bases and J by 3 bases, with 5 bases between the two germline ends. The CDR3 consists of 14 residues. CDR1 is SEHNR, CDR2 FQNEAQ, per germline (reference sequence).

On this clonotype itself: A single base is all that separates this from a far larger clone, so a read error is likely. The chain carries TRBV6-2 or TRBV6-3 and TRBJ2-7; 10 bases are shared with TRBD2. From germline, CDR1 is MNHEY and CDR2 SVGEGT. V shed 7 bases, J shed 7 bases, and the junction held 13 bases outside the gene matches. The CDR3 is 15 amino acids. This CDR3 reads CASTWASGSGNEQYF. Here the CDR3 DNA reads TGTGCCAGCACGTGGGCTAGCGGGAGCGGGAATGAGCAGTACTTC.

In its sample, this clonotype was seen many times. The V gene is TRBV10-3, the J gene TRBJ1-2, with 8 bases lining up with TRBD1. V gave up 3 bases and J gave up 2 bases; unmatched junction bases: 2. This CDR3 has 14 amino acids. CDR1 and CDR2 (germline): ENHRY, SYGVKD. CDR3 sequence reads: CAISDQGANYGYTF. CDR3 nucleotide sequence: TGTGCCATCAGTGACCAGGGGGCGAACTATGGCTACACCTTC.

This chain connects TRBV7-8 to TRBJ2-7; D possibly uses TRBD1 or TRBD2 (6 bases each). The CDR3 is 15 amino acids. V lost 0 bases to trimming and J lost 3 bases, with 12 bases between them. CDR1 is SGHVS, CDR2 FQNEAQ, per germline. Written as DNA, the CDR3 is TGTGCCAGCAGCTTAGCGCGGGGACACGTCTACGAGCAGTACTTC. This gives the protein CASSLARGHVYEQYF. The complete variable domain, with remaining parts taken from reference TRBV7-8 and TRBJ2-7, reads GAGVSQSPRYKVAKRGQDVALRCDPISGHVSLFWYQQALGQGPEFLTYFQNEAQLDKSGLPSDRFFAERPEGSVSTLKIQRTQQEDSAVYLCASSLARGHVYEQYFGPGTRLTVT.

The chain links TRBV4-1 to TRBJ2-7, with no clear D. Germline V gene lookup returns CDR1 MGHRA and CDR2 YSYEKL. The CDR3 totals 14 residues. V was cut by 5 bases and J by 2 bases, with 13 bases left in between. Written as DNA, the CDR3 is TGCGCCAGCAGCGATGACTCGAGAACCTACGAGCAGTACTTC. Its protein product is CASSDDSRTYEQYF.

This clonotype was counted many times. The rearrangement uses TRBV7-3 and TRBJ2-5; D remains ambiguous. The germline V and J ends were trimmed by 3 bases and 2 bases, with 7 bases remaining between them. Germline-derived CDR1 and CDR2 are SGHTA and FQGTGA. This CDR3 spans 13 amino acids. This CDR3 is CASSFSSQETQYF. For the CDR3, the DNA is TGTGCCAGCAGCTTCTCGTCACAAGAGACCCAGTACTTC.

V is TRBV5-5 and J is TRBJ2-7; no definite D call. Germline V CDR1 and CDR2: SGHKS, YYEKEE (reference sequence). CDR3 size: 13 residues. V was shortened by 4 bases and J by 0 bases, with 8 bases between the two germline ends. The CDR3 region is CASSRTDSYEQYF. The DNA of the CDR3 is TGTGCCAGCAGCAGAACTGACTCCTACGAGCAGTACTTC.